The source of this TCR beta chain is a study of T cells in Graves' hyperthyroidism and ophthalmopathy. This clonotype was counted a few times. Its antigen is as yet unknown. This CDR3 spans 16 amino acids. The V gene lost 3 bases and the J gene lost 4 bases, with 18 bases spanning the gap. CDR1 and CDR2 (germline): MGHDK, SYGVNS. General study findings and limits: Most expanded thyroid clonotypes above 0.001 recurred in blood.

RNA transcripts served as the template for amplifying TCR beta CDR3 regions. HTBI primers were the set used in a first-round RT-PCR of the TCR CDR3. TCRdb used MiXCR to reprocess the multiplex PCR reads, holding one entry per CDR3 protein. The sample includes 300,000 to 350,000 distinct CDR3 sequences, roughly 20% of them seen just once. The TCR originated in a woman in her fifties or sixties with Graves' hyperthyroidism. The V call is TRBV25-1, the J call TRBJ1-2; a weak D match, TRBD1 (6 bases). Input material: blood. The CDR3 DNA is TGTGCCAGCAGTGACTGGGGCGGGGGGCTTGGCTATGGCTACACCTTC. This translates into CASSDWGGGLGYGYTF.